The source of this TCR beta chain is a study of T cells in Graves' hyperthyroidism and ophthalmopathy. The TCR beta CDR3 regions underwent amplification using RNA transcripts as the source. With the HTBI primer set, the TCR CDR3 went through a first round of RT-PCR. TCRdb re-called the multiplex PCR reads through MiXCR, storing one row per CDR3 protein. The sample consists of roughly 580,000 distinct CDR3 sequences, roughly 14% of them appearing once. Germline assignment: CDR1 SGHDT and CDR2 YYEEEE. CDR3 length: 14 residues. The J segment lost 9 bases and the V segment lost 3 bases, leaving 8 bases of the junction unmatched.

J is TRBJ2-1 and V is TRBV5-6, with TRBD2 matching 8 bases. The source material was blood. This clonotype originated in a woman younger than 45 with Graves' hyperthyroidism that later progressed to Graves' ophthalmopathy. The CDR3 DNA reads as TGTGCCAGCAGCTCTGGAGCGGGAGCACTTGAGCAGTTCTTC. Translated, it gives CASSSGAGALEQFF. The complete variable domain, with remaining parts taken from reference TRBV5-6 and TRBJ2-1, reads DAGVTQSPTHLIKTRGQQVTLRCSPKSGHDTVSWYQQALGQGPQFIFQYYEEEERQRGNFPDRFSGHQFPNYSSELNVNALLLGDSALYLCASSSGAGALEQFFGPGTRLTVL.